In its sample, the clone carrying this T cell receptor (beta chain) was seen a few times. The sample originates from a study of blood T cells in healthy people across ages. Germline V gene lookup returns CDR1 SQVTM and CDR2 ANQGSEA. This CDR3 comprises 14 residues. The V end lost 7 bases, the J end lost 0 bases, and 15 bases lay between the germline ends. Using a J-beta primer mix together with a sample-barcoded 5' primer, a second PCR was run for about 6 to 12 cycles. Using its own MiXCR run on the 5' RACE reads, TCRdb lists one record per CDR3 protein. The top ten clones hold 9% to 9.5% of a sample with roughly 700,000 distinct CDR3 sequences, around a quarter of them seen once. Another study also made use of these data, one on T cells of mothers and their children.

This TCR was recovered from a boy aged 5-17 years in good health. Sequenced material: blood. The rearrangement links TRBV29-1 to TRBJ1-1; D perhaps matches TRBD1 (6 bases). The CDR3 sequence is CSASGTLMNTEAFF. CDR3 bases: TGCAGCGCATCCGGGACACTCATGAACACTGAAGCTTTCTTT.